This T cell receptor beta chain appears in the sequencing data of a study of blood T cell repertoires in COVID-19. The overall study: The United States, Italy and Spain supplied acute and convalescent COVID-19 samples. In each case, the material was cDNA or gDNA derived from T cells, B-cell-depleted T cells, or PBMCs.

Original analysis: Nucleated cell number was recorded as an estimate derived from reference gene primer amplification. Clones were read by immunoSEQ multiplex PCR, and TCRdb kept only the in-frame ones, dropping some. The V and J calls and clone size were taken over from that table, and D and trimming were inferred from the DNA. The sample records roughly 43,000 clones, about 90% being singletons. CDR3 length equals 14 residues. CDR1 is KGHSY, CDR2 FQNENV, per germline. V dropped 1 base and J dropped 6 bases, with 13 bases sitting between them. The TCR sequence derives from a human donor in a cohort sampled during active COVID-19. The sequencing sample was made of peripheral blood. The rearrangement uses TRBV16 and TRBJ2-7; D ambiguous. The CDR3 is CASSQLVYLTEQYF. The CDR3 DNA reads TGTGCCAGCAGCCAATTGGTCTATCTAACCGAGCAGTACTTC.